Each of the 22 T cell receptor beta chains below was sequenced from the same sample in a study of blood T cell repertoires in COVID-19. The data were produced by immunoSEQ multiplex PCR, yet TCRdb's version contains in-frame clones alone and is incomplete. Counted here are more than 400,000 clones, approximately 85% occurring once; the ten biggest clones make up about 3.2%. Material for sequencing was peripheral blood. These receptors were taken from a human donor in a cohort sampled during active COVID-19.

V usage is TRBV30 and J usage is TRBJ1-5; D is possibly TRBD1 (6 bases). Between the trimmed V and J ends, which lost 4 bases and 7 bases, there was a span of 17 bases. Germline-derived CDR1 and CDR2 are GTSNPN and SVGIG (reference sequence). This CDR3 contains 14 residues. CDR3 in amino acids: CAWTQGGVRQPQHF. CDR3 sequence (DNA): TGTGCCTGGACTCAAGGGGGGGTCCGGCAGCCCCAGCATTTT.

The chain joins TRBV6-5 to TRBJ1-3; D not resolved. There are 16 residues in the CDR3. V was cut by 0 bases and J by 0 bases, with 9 bases left in between. The germline V gene has CDR1 MNHEY and CDR2 SVGAGI. DNA of the CDR3: TGTGCCAGCAGTTACTCTGGACTTCACTCTGGAAACACCATATATTTT. Translating it yields CASSYSGLHSGNTIYF.

The chain joins TRBV6-5 to TRBJ1-3; D gene ambiguous. The germline CDR1 and CDR2 sequences are MNHEY and SVGAGI. The CDR3 has 15 residues. The V and J ends lost 0 bases and 4 bases respectively, with 10 bases between them. The CDR3 reads CASSYSRFGGNTIYF. For the CDR3, the DNA is TGTGCCAGCAGTTACTCGAGGTTTGGGGGAAACACCATATATTTT.

To note about this clone: This sample also contains other DNA sequences that code for the same CDR3. The chain employs TRBV28 and TRBJ2-1; 11 positions match TRBD2. V was pared by 6 bases and J by 4 bases, with 5 bases of the junction left unmatched. The length of the CDR3 is 15 residues. Germline CDR1 MDHEN, CDR2 SYDVKM. CDR3 residues: CASRPGTSGYNEQFF. CDR3 DNA sequence: TGTGCCAGCAGACCAGGGACTAGCGGATACAATGAGCAGTTCTTC.

CDR3 nucleotide sequence: TGTGCCAGTAGTGAGCGCGACGGCTACACCGGGGAGCTGTTTTTT. Protein product: CASSERDGYTGELFF. The chain employs TRBV19 and TRBJ2-2; D remains ambiguous. The CDR3 has 15 amino acids. V was shortened by 5 bases and J by 3 bases, with 13 bases between the two germline ends. CDR1 and CDR2 (germline): LNHDA, SQIVND (reference sequence).

The chain is built from TRBV19 and TRBJ2-1; D remains ambiguous. There are 14 residues in the CDR3. V gave up 1 base and J gave up 2 bases, with 6 bases separating them. Germline CDR1 reads LNHDA; CDR2 reads SQIVND (reference sequence). The CDR3 region is CASSIAVTYNEQFF. In DNA form, the CDR3 reads TGTGCCAGTAGTATAGCGGTTACCTACAATGAGCAGTTCTTC.

The chain uses TRBV24-1 and TRBJ2-3; 10 nucleotides agree with TRBD2. Germline V CDR1 and CDR2: KGHDR, SFDVKD. The CDR3 runs to 17 residues. Losses at the gene ends were 4 bases for V and 0 bases for J; bases not matched to a gene: 6. The CDR3 DNA sequence: TGTGCCACCAGTGAAAGGCTAGCGGGAGCTAGCACAGATACGCAGTATTTT. It yields the protein CATSERLAGASTDTQYF.

A few counts support this clone. This chain connects TRBV12-3 or TRBV12-4 to TRBJ2-4; D not certain. The CDR3 has 12 amino acids. V shed 4 bases and J shed 6 bases, with 7 bases lying between them. CDR3 sequence: CASSSTSNIQYF. As DNA, the CDR3 is TGTGCCAGCAGTTCTACCTCAAACATTCAGTACTTC.

V and J are TRBV7-6 and TRBJ1-1; possible D gene TRBD1, 6 bases. This CDR3 is built from 15 residues. The germline V gene has CDR1 SGHVS and CDR2 FNYEAQ. The V and J ends lost 2 bases and 0 bases respectively, with 10 bases between them. The CDR3 DNA follows: TGTGCCAGCAGCTTACTGGACAGAATGAACACTGAAGCTTTCTTT. This gives the protein CASSLLDRMNTEAFF.

The chain recombines TRBV6-2 or TRBV6-3 with TRBJ1-4, with D unclear. Per the germline V gene, CDR1 is MNHEY and CDR2 is SVGEGT. Trimming shortened V by 0 bases and J by 0 bases, and 8 bases separated the two germline ends. This CDR3 has 16 amino acids. The chain's CDR3 is CASSYSRRATNEKLFF. In nucleotides, the CDR3 is TGTGCCAGCAGTTACTCGAGGCGCGCAACTAATGAAAAACTGTTTTTT.

The V call is TRBV5-1, the J call TRBJ1-2; 8 bases match TRBD1. The CDR3 loop spans 13 amino acids. The V gene end was trimmed by 2 bases and the J gene end by 8 bases; junction bases not matched to a gene: 5. Germline lookup yields CDR1 SGHRS and CDR2 YFSETQ. The CDR3 here is CASSLDRGSGYTF. The CDR3 nucleotides read TGCGCCAGCAGCTTAGACAGGGGAAGCGGCTACACCTTC. Together with reference TRBV5-1 and TRBJ1-2, the CDR3 gives the full variable domain: KAGVTQTPRYLIKTRGQQVTLSCSPISGHRSVSWYQQTPGQGLQFLFEYFSETQRNKGNFPGRFSGRQFSNSRSEMNVSTLELGDSALYLCASSLDRGSGYTFGSGTRLTVV.

The chain links TRBV29-1 to TRBJ1-1, with D possibly being TRBD1 (6 bases). The germline gives CDR1 SQVTM, CDR2 ANQGSEA. Trimming stripped 4 bases from V and 5 bases from J, with 17 bases between. There are 14 residues in the CDR3. The CDR3 sequence is CSVGEGGIWTEAFF. CDR3 nucleotide sequence: TGCAGCGTTGGGGAGGGGGGGATATGGACTGAAGCTTTCTTT.

The rearrangement uses TRBV28 and TRBJ2-6, with D perhaps TRBD1 (5 bases). This CDR3 region has 15 residues. The ends were cut back, 5 bases at V and 1 base at J, with 9 bases in the middle. Germline CDR1 and CDR2: MDHEN and SYDVKM. CDR3 nucleotides: TGTGCCAGCAGTCGCCAGGGTTCTGGGGCCAACGTCCTGACTTTC. Translation gives CASSRQGSGANVLTF. Complete variable domain (other parts from reference TRBV28 and TRBJ2-6): DVKVTQSSRYLVKRTGEKVFLECVQDMDHENMFWYRQDPGLGLRLIYFSYDVKMKEKGDIPEGYSVSREKKERFSLILESASTNQTSMYLCASSRQGSGANVLTFGAGSRLTVL.

The V and J genes are TRBV7-9 and TRBJ2-7; D is ambiguous. V lost 4 bases and J 3 bases, leaving 10 bases between the germline ends. The germline CDR1 and CDR2 sequences are SEHNR and FQNEAQ (reference sequence). This CDR3 contains 13 residues. The CDR3 sequence: CASSSIPNYEQYF. The CDR3 DNA sequence: TGTGCCAGCAGCTCTATCCCGAACTACGAGCAGTACTTC.

The genes are TRBV5-1 and TRBJ2-2; D uncertain. V was shortened by 1 base and J by 0 bases, with 7 bases between the two germline ends. The CDR3 totals 15 residues. Germline lookup yields CDR1 SGHRS and CDR2 YFSETQ. The CDR3 bases are TGCGCCAGCAGCTTGAGTACGGCGAACACCGGGGAGCTGTTTTTT. Translating it yields CASSLSTANTGELFF. The full variable domain, with the rest looked up from reference TRBV5-1 and TRBJ2-2, is KAGVTQTPRYLIKTRGQQVTLSCSPISGHRSVSWYQQTPGQGLQFLFEYFSETQRNKGNFPGRFSGRQFSNSRSEMNVSTLELGDSALYLCASSLSTANTGELFFGEGSRLTVL.

The rearrangement joins TRBV28 to TRBJ2-7, with TRBD1 identical over 8 bases. The trim removed 6 bases at V and 3 bases at J, leaving 10 bases unmatched. Per germline, CDR1 MDHEN and CDR2 SYDVKM. The CDR3 contains 15 residues. CDR3 loop: CASSQISTGDYEQYF. CDR3 in DNA: TGTGCCAGCAGCCAAATATCGACAGGGGACTACGAGCAGTACTTC.

V and J are TRBV15 and TRBJ2-1; a possible D gene is TRBD1 (6 bases). CDR3 size: 15 residues. Germline CDR1 and CDR2: LNHNV and YYDKDF (reference sequence). Trimming stripped 0 bases from V and 5 bases from J, with 11 bases between. The CDR3 coding sequence is TGTGCCACCAGCAGAGATTTTAGGGGGAACAATGAGCAGTTCTTC. Amino acid sequence: CATSRDFRGNNEQFF.

This clone was seen a few times. The rearrangement uses TRBV6-2 or TRBV6-3 and TRBJ2-1; D is unclear. The ends were cut back, 5 bases at V and 1 base at J, with 6 bases in the middle. Germline V gene data show CDR1 as MNHEY and CDR2 as SVGEGT. The CDR3 totals 13 residues. The CDR3 loop is CASSPLSYNEQFF. For the CDR3, the DNA is TGTGCCAGCAGTCCCCTATCCTACAATGAGCAGTTCTTC.

About this clone: The same CDR3 arises from other DNA sequences in this sample as well. The gene calls are TRBV6-5 and TRBJ1-1, with D possibly TRBD1 on 6 matching bases. This CDR3 has 13 amino acids. The V end was cut by 8 bases, the J end by 5 bases, with 15 bases between. CDR1 is MNHEY and CDR2 is SVGAGI in the germline V gene. CDR3 loop: CASRGGLGTEAFF. CDR3 nucleotides: TGTGCCAGCCGGGGGGGGCTGGGGACTGAAGCTTTCTTT.

The gene calls are TRBV14 and TRBJ2-2; D possibly corresponds to TRBD2 (5 bases). The V gene's germline CDR1 is SGHDN and CDR2 FVKESK. The CDR3 runs to 14 residues. Trimming pared 2 bases from V and 6 bases from J, leaving 10 bases between. The DNA of the CDR3 is TGTGCCAGCAGCCAACCGACGGGGTCCGGGGAGCTGTTTTTT. Translating it yields CASSQPTGSGELFF. Looking up the rest from reference TRBV14 and TRBJ2-2 gives the full variable domain: EAGVTQFPSHSVIEKGQTVTLRCDPISGHDNLYWYRRVMGKEIKFLLHFVKESKQDESGMPNNRFLAERTGGTYSTLKVQPAELEDSGVYFCASSQPTGSGELFFGEGSRLTVL.

The chain recombines TRBV12-3 or TRBV12-4 with TRBJ1-1, with a possible D match to TRBD1 (5 bases). The ends were cut back, 0 bases at V and 6 bases at J, with 8 bases in the middle. The CDR3 consists of 13 residues. The CDR3 spells CASSLALQAEAFF. As DNA, the CDR3 is TGTGCCAGCAGTTTAGCCCTACAGGCTGAAGCTTTCTTT.

CDR3 DNA sequence: TGTGCCTGGAGGGGAGGGACAGGAGTCAATCAGCCCCAGCATTTT. It specifies CAWRGGTGVNQPQHF. V is TRBV30 and J is TRBJ1-5; 8 positions match TRBD1. This CDR3 is built from 15 residues. Germline CDR1 is GTSNPN and CDR2 is SVGIG (reference sequence). V was clipped by 3 bases and J by 3 bases; unmatched bases: 7.